This is a list of T cell receptor beta chains from one sample in a study of blood T cell repertoires in COVID-19. Assay: immunoSEQ multiplex PCR; the TCRdb copy retains only in-frame clones and omits some. This sample has about 210,000 clones, with approximately 80% found just once. The sequencing input was PBMCs or T cells enriched from blood (not recorded which). The source of these receptors is a woman between 45 and 65 years old with acute COVID-19. The CDR3 runs from the conserved cysteine through the conserved F or W. D genes are given only for firm matches. Clone size is stated in some rows and not others, as once, few, many or a class when expanded.

TGTGCCACCAGATTGACAGGGGGCACTGAAGCTTTCTTT	CATRLTGGTEAFF	TRBV24-1	NA	TRBJ1-1	TRBD1
TGTGCCAGCAGCTTACAAGTAGCGGGTATGGGTGTGGGAGAGACCCAGTACTTC	CASSLQVAGMGVGETQYF	TRBV7-2	NA	TRBJ2-5	TRBD2
TGTGCCAGCAGCTTGAACGAGGACAGGCCAGTTGTAACAGATACGCAGTATTTT	CASSLNEDRPVVTDTQYF	TRBV7-8	NA	TRBJ2-3	TRBD1
TGTGCTAGTGGTTTGGGCGCGGTAAGCTCCTACAATGAGCAGTTCTTC	CASGLGAVSSYNEQFF	TRBV12-5	NA	TRBJ2-1	NA
TGTGCCAGCAGTAACACAGGCACAGATACGCAGTATTTT	CASSNTGTDTQYF	TRBV12-3/TRBV12-4	NA	TRBJ2-3	NA
TGTGCCAGCAGCCACGAAGACAGGGGTGGGACCCTCCACTTT	CASSHEDRGGTLHF	TRBV3-1/TRBV3-2	once	TRBJ1-6	TRBD1
TGTGCCACCAGTGCGCGACAGGGGTTGGGTTATGGCTACACCTTC	CATSARQGLGYGYTF	TRBV24-1	NA	TRBJ1-2	TRBD1
TGTGCCAGCAGTTACGATCTAGCGGGACCTTACCAAGAGACCCAGTACTTC	CASSYDLAGPYQETQYF	TRBV6-2/TRBV6-3	NA	TRBJ2-5	TRBD2
TGTGCCACCAGTACTAAGACAGGGGACCGGGAGCTGTTTTTT	CATSTKTGDRELFF	TRBV15	NA	TRBJ2-2	TRBD1
TGTGCCAGCAGTCCTACTGGCGGCGGCTACACCTTC	CASSPTGGGYTF	TRBV27	NA	TRBJ1-2	NA
TGTGCCAGCAGTTACTCAAGGGAGGTGAACACTGAAGCTTTCTTT	CASSYSREVNTEAFF	TRBV6-5	NA	TRBJ1-1	NA
TGCGCCAGCAGCGTTACGTCCGGGACTAGCAGTGAGCAGTTCTTC	CASSVTSGTSSEQFF	TRBV5-1	NA	TRBJ2-1	TRBD2
TGTGCCAGCAGCTCCCGGGACAGGGGGCCGTCTTATGGCTACACCTTC	CASSSRDRGPSYGYTF	TRBV5-5	NA	TRBJ1-2	TRBD1
TGTGCCAGCAGTAAGGGACAGCTCGCTAACTATGGCTACACCTTC	CASSKGQLANYGYTF	TRBV6-2/TRBV6-3	many	TRBJ1-2	TRBD1
TGTGCCATCAGTGGTGTCACTAGCGGGAGGGTCACACGTCGGGAGACCCAGTACTTC	CAISGVTSGRVTRRETQYF	TRBV10-3	NA	TRBJ2-5	TRBD2
TGTGCCAGCTCACACAATACAGGGCTCACAGATACGCAGTATTTT	CASSHNTGLTDTQYF	TRBV18	NA	TRBJ2-3	NA
TGCGCCAGCAGCCAGGGACAGGGGCGAGAGACCCAGTACTTC	CASSQGQGRETQYF	TRBV5-1	NA	TRBJ2-5	TRBD1
TGTGCAAACAGGGGGCAGGGGGGCTACACCTTC	CANRGQGGYTF	TRBV6-6	NA	TRBJ1-2	TRBD1
TGTGCCACCAGCACCAAGGGGGTCTTGTCTGAGACCCAGTACTTC	CATSTKGVLSETQYF	TRBV15	NA	TRBJ2-5	NA
TGTGCCAGCTTACCAGACAGGGCCATCACTGAAGCTTTCTTT	CASLPDRAITEAFF	TRBV18	NA	TRBJ1-1	TRBD1
TGTGCCAGCAGTTACTCCGGCGGGAGCTCCTACGAGCAGTACTTC	CASSYSGGSSYEQYF	TRBV6-5	NA	TRBJ2-7	TRBD2
TGTGCCAGCTCACCACCGGGGCTAGCGGGCTACGAGCAGTACTTC	CASSPPGLAGYEQYF	TRBV18	many	TRBJ2-7	TRBD2
TGTGCCAGCAGCCAAGCGGGACTAGCGGGGGGGTTTAGCACAGATACGCAGTATTTT	CASSQAGLAGGFSTDTQYF	TRBV3-1/TRBV3-2	once	TRBJ2-3	TRBD2
TGTGCCAGCAGCGTTCAGGGAACCAATAATTCACCCCTCCACTTT	CASSVQGTNNSPLHF	TRBV9	NA	TRBJ1-6	NA
TGTGCCAGCAGCACTGGACAGCCTAGGAATGAGCAGTTCTTC	CASSTGQPRNEQFF	TRBV7-9	NA	TRBJ2-1	NA
TGTGCCAGCAGTTCAATTCAGGGGTTGGCTGAAGCTTTCTTT	CASSSIQGLAEAFF	TRBV6-5	NA	TRBJ1-1	NA
TGTGCCAGCAGTTACGGTCCAGGGGTTATGAACACTGAAGCTTTCTTT	CASSYGPGVMNTEAFF	TRBV6-2/TRBV6-3	NA	TRBJ1-1	NA
TGTGCCAGCAGACCTCGAAGGACTAGCGGGGGCAATGAGCAGTTCTTC	CASRPRRTSGGNEQFF	TRBV7-9	NA	TRBJ2-1	TRBD2
TGTGCCAGCCGCGGGCCCCGGGATAGCGGGATCTTCGGAGCCTCTGGGGAGCTGTTTTTT	CASRGPRDSGIFGASGELFF	TRBV2	NA	TRBJ2-2	TRBD2
TGTGCCAGCAGCGCCGGGGGAGGCTACAATGAGCAGTTCTTC	CASSAGGGYNEQFF	TRBV7-9	NA	TRBJ2-1	NA
TGTGCCAGCAGCCATGCAAGTGGGGCGGGAGGGTCCTACGAGCAGTACTTC	CASSHASGAGGSYEQYF	TRBV4-2	NA	TRBJ2-7	TRBD2
TGTGCCAGCAGCTTATTGGGGACAGGGGGCTACGAGCAGTACTTC	CASSLLGTGGYEQYF	TRBV7-2	once	TRBJ2-7	TRBD1
TGTGCCAGCAGTCCCTCAGTTAATGAAAAACTGTTTTTT	CASSPSVNEKLFF	TRBV6-2/TRBV6-3	few	TRBJ1-4	NA
TGTGCCAGCAGCGTAGGGTCCGGAGCAGATACGCAGTATTTT	CASSVGSGADTQYF	TRBV9	NA	TRBJ2-3	NA
TGCAGCGCCGGGACAGGGTTTGGGTTCTACGAGCAGTACTTC	CSAGTGFGFYEQYF	TRBV29-1	few	TRBJ2-7	TRBD1
TGTGCCAGCTCACCACCCTCCGGACAGGACCCATACGAGCAGTACTTC	CASSPPSGQDPYEQYF	TRBV18	NA	TRBJ2-7	TRBD1
TGTGCCAGCTCCCGACAGGTGGGCGAAGATACGCAGTATTTT	CASSRQVGEDTQYF	TRBV18	NA	TRBJ2-3	NA
TGTGCCAGCAGCAAACCGCCTAGTCTCCACTACGAGCAGTACTTC	CASSKPPSLHYEQYF	TRBV21-1	NA	TRBJ2-7	NA
TGTGCCAGTAGTACAGGTACACCCAACTATGGCTACACCTTC	CASSTGTPNYGYTF	TRBV19	NA	TRBJ1-2	NA
TGTGCCAGCAGCAACCGGGACAGGGCTTTCTTC	CASSNRDRAFF	TRBV3-1/TRBV3-2	NA	TRBJ2-7	TRBD1
TGTGCCAGCAGTTTCCGTTGGACTAGCGGGAGTATCGGTACCTCAGGCTCCTACAATGAGCAGTTCTTC	CASSFRWTSGSIGTSGSYNEQFF	TRBV28	NA	TRBJ2-1	TRBD2
TGTGCCAGTACCCTCAGGGGACCGCTCAATCAGCCCCAGCATTTT	CASTLRGPLNQPQHF	TRBV19	NA	TRBJ1-5	NA
TGTGCCAGCAGAACCGAAGGGGGCACAGATACGCAGTATTTT	CASRTEGGTDTQYF	TRBV27	NA	TRBJ2-3	NA